The 9 T cell receptor beta chains in this list originate from one sample, sequenced in a study of human T cells and chemical hapten exposure. As to time point: patch test 1, 2 weeks after DPC sensitization. The treatment: therapeutic diphenylcyclopropenone sensitization with weekly scalp DPC. TCRdb used MiXCR to reprocess the RACE reads, holding one entry per CDR3 protein. This sample yields approximately 71,000 distinct CDR3 sequences, of which about 9.1% are seen a single time; approximately 3% belongs to the top ten. The specimen comprised whole blood, sampled in connection with sensitization to the hapten diphenylcyclopropenone (DPC). The receptors come from a middle-aged woman with alopecia areata. Some clones in this sample may be carry-over from other donors' samples.

This clonotype was recorded at least ten times. The rearrangement links TRBV21-1 to TRBJ2-1; the DNA was not used to check the table's D call, TRBD1. TRBV21-1 is deemed a pseudogene. CDR3 size: 12 residues. The CDR3 here is CASSKVGGGQFF. In nucleotides, the CDR3 is TGTGCCAGCAGCAAAGTGGGGGGCGGGCAGTTCTTC.

This clonotype has ten or more counts. The genes are TRBV6-5 and TRBJ2-7, with D tentatively TRBD2 (6 bases). V dropped 0 bases and J dropped 0 bases, with 9 bases sitting between them. Germline lookup yields CDR1 MNHEY and CDR2 SVGAGI. The length of the CDR3 is 15 residues. The CDR3 DNA reads TGTGCCAGCAGTTACTCCTACGGGGGCTCCTACGAGCAGTACTTC. Amino acids: CASSYSYGGSYEQYF.

The sample holds many counts of this clonotype. The chain uses TRBV20-1 and TRBJ1-5; D remains unclear. This CDR3 region has 14 residues. Germline V CDR1 and CDR2: DFQATT, SNEGSKA (reference sequence). The V end lost 6 bases, the J end lost 0 bases, and 12 bases lay between the germline ends. The CDR3 spells CSAGSRFSNQPQHF. The CDR3 nucleotides are TGCAGTGCCGGGAGCAGGTTTAGCAATCAGCCCCAGCATTTT.

The V gene is TRBV7-7, the J gene TRBJ2-7; D may correspond to TRBD1 or TRBD2 (6 bases each). The CDR3 totals 15 residues. CDR1 and CDR2 from the germline V gene are SSHAT and FNYEAQ (reference sequence). Deletions cut 4 bases from V and 3 bases from J, with 16 bases between. DNA for the CDR3: TGTGCCAGCAGCTCAGGAACGGGGGCTAGCTACGAGCAGTACTTC. It specifies CASSSGTGASYEQYF.

This clonotype has at least ten counts. The chain couples TRBV20-1 to TRBJ1-5; D gene unclear. The CDR3 is 11 residues long. Germline V gene sequence: CDR1 DFQATT, CDR2 SNEGSKA (reference sequence). V was clipped by 3 bases and J by 12 bases, with 12 bases between them. The CDR3 DNA follows: TGCAGTGCTAGGGACCTCAGTCGCCAGCATTTT. Protein sequence: CSARDLSRQHF.

The chain carries TRBV18 and TRBJ2-2; tentatively, D is TRBD1 (6 bases). The germline V gene encodes CDR1 KGHSH and CDR2 LQKENI. With 8 bases removed from V and 4 bases from J, the gap between germline ends came to 11 bases. The CDR3 consists of 13 residues. The DNA for the CDR3 is TGTGCCAGCCCCGACAGGTCCACCGGGGAGCTGTTTTTT. It yields the protein CASPDRSTGELFF. The full variable domain, with the rest looked up from reference TRBV18 and TRBJ2-2, is NAGVMQNPRHLVRRRGQEARLRCSPMKGHSHVYWYRQLPEEGLKFMVYLQKENIIDESGMPKERFSAEFPKEGPSILRIQQVVRGDSAAYFCASPDRSTGELFFGEGSRLTVL.

This clonotype was seen at least ten times. V usage is TRBV6-5 and J usage is TRBJ1-1; perhaps TRBD1 as D (5 bases). CDR1 is MNHEY, CDR2 SVGAGI, per germline. The CDR3 is 14 amino acids. V was trimmed by 5 bases and J by 2 bases, leaving 12 bases between them. CDR3 sequence reads: CASSRDPINTEAFF. Written as DNA, the CDR3 is TGTGCCAGCAGTCGGGACCCCATTAACACTGAAGCTTTCTTT.

As for this clonotype: Germline is not matched at one junction end, which may reflect a read error. This chain joins TRBV4-2 and TRBJ2-1, with D tentatively TRBD2 (5 bases). CDR1 is LGHNA and CDR2 is YNFKEQ in the germline V gene. This CDR3 has 11 residues. CDR3 residues: CASSPWTLRIF. The DNA for the CDR3 is TGTGCCAGCAGCCCTTGGACTCTTAGGATCTTC.

The rearrangement uses TRBV2 and TRBJ1-2, with TRBD1 matching over 7 bases. CDR3 length equals 14 residues. After removal of 3 bases from V and 6 bases from J, the junction contained 7 bases not matched to a gene. CDR1 and CDR2 from the germline V gene are SNHLY and FYNNEI. The CDR3 sequence is CASSETGLGNGYTF. The CDR3 DNA reads as TGTGCCAGCAGTGAGACAGGGTTAGGGAATGGCTACACCTTC.